This T cell receptor (beta chain) was recovered during a study of T cells in Graves' hyperthyroidism and ophthalmopathy. Overall study findings and caveats: Blood also contained most expanded thyroid clonotypes above 0.001.

Comment on this clonotype: What it recognizes is unknown.

Amplification of TCR beta CDR3 regions used RNA as the template. Initially, a first-round RT-PCR of the TCR CDR3 employed the HTBI primer set. Each CDR3 protein gets one entry after TCRdb re-called the multiplex PCR reads with MiXCR. The profile shows roughly 280,000 distinct CDR3 sequences, 20% to 25% of them singletons. The V and J ends lost 3 bases and 1 base, in that order; junction bases with no gene match: 3. Per germline, CDR1 ENHRY and CDR2 SYGVKD. CDR3 size: 15 residues. Under 3 months was the duration of disease in ophthalmopathy patients, who also had a Clinical Activity Score of at least 3 and a NOSPECS grade of at least 4. Any patient presenting with uncontrolled infection, other autoimmune disease, pregnancy or lactation was left out.

The sequence derives from a man aged 30 to 45 with Graves' ophthalmopathy. Sample: blood. The J gene is TRBJ2-1, the V gene TRBV10-3, with 7 bases fitting TRBD2. This chain's CDR3 is CAISEPSGSYNEQFF. CDR3 DNA sequence: TGTGCCATCAGTGAACCTAGCGGTTCCTACAATGAGCAGTTCTTC.